This entry lists 23 T cell receptor beta chains sequenced from one sample in a study of shared clonotypes between healthy human individuals. Sequenced by immunoSEQ multiplex PCR; TCRdb stores in-frame clones only, minus some. Seen here are approximately 350,000 clones, approximately 96% observed once, and the top ten hold 0.32%. The sequenced sample consisted of memory CD8+ T cells sorted from blood. This sample's subset: CD45RO+ cells pooled with CCR7-negative TemRA cells. These receptor sequences come from a man between 25 and 39 years old in good health.

J is TRBJ1-5 and V is TRBV27; 7 bases are a match to TRBD1. Trimming took 3 bases from V and 4 from J; bases not matched to a gene: 9. Germline V gene lookup returns CDR1 MNHEY and CDR2 SMNVEV (reference sequence). The CDR3 consists of 16 residues. The CDR3 nucleotides are TGTGCCAGCAGTTTGTCGGGGACAGTTCCAAATCAGCCCCAGCATTTT. Translating it yields CASSLSGTVPNQPQHF.

V is TRBV6-5 and J is TRBJ2-7; 10 positions agree with TRBD1. The CDR3 spans 16 residues. Per the germline V gene, CDR1 is MNHEY and CDR2 is SVGAGI. With 2 bases clipped from V and 2 bases from J, the junction kept 6 bases outside the gene matches. CDR3 protein: CASSYQTGTGAYEQYF. CDR3 in DNA: TGTGCCAGCAGTTACCAAACCGGGACAGGGGCCTACGAGCAGTACTTC.

This clone has just one count. The rearrangement joins TRBV6-5 to TRBJ2-5; TRBD2 matches 8 bases. The CDR3 totals 15 residues. Trimming took 6 bases from V and 3 from J; bases not matched to a gene: 9. CDR1 and CDR2 from the germline V gene are MNHEY and SVGAGI. The CDR3 protein is CASSPWGLGKETQYF. CDR3 coding DNA: TGTGCCAGCAGCCCTTGGGGACTAGGGAAAGAGACCCAGTACTTC.

This chain joins TRBV5-4 and TRBJ1-2; no clear D gene. This CDR3 is 11 amino acids long. V was cut by 4 bases and J by 3 bases, with 4 bases left in between. The V gene's germline CDR1 is SGHNT and CDR2 YYREEE (reference sequence). The CDR3 DNA reads as TGTGCCAGCAGCGGGGACTATGGCTACACCTTC. As protein: CASSGDYGYTF.

This clone came up once. The rearrangement links TRBV29-1 to TRBJ2-5; possibly TRBD2 for D (6 bases). The CDR3 length is 15 residues. The V end was cut by 4 bases, the J end by 5 bases, with 20 bases between. CDR1 and CDR2 (germline): SQVTM, ANQGSEA. This chain's CDR3 is CSVAGFGGGGETQYF. In nucleotides, the CDR3 is TGCAGCGTTGCGGGTTTTGGGGGAGGAGGGGAGACCCAGTACTTC.

The genes are TRBV19 and TRBJ1-5; unclear D gene. Trimming pared 5 bases from V and 0 bases from J, leaving 8 bases between. This CDR3 is 14 amino acids long. Germline values: CDR1 LNHDA, CDR2 SQIVND (reference sequence). As DNA, the CDR3 is TGTGCCAGTAGTCACAGATATAGCAATCAGCCCCAGCATTTT. Its protein is CASSHRYSNQPQHF.

The genes are TRBV7-9 and TRBJ1-3; 10 bases are shared with TRBD1. The CDR3 is made up of 16 amino acids. Per germline, CDR1 SEHNR and CDR2 FQNEAQ (reference sequence). V shed 1 base and J 3 bases; nucleotides not matched to a gene: 3. CDR3 coding DNA: TGTGCCAGCAGCTTAGTCGGGACAGGGGTTGGAAACACCATATATTTT. It is translated as CASSLVGTGVGNTIYF.

V usage is TRBV28 and J usage is TRBJ1-2; TRBD1 might be the D (6 bases). V shed 8 bases and J shed 3 bases, with 16 bases lying between them. The CDR3 spans 14 residues. Looked up from germline, CDR1 is MDHEN and CDR2 is SYDVKM. In DNA, the CDR3 is TGTGCCAGCCGACCTTCCGACAGGTACTATGGCTACACCTTC. It encodes CASRPSDRYYGYTF.

The chain links TRBV29-1 to TRBJ2-7, with D uncertain. This CDR3 region has 12 residues. V was shortened by 7 bases and J by 3 bases, with 13 bases between the two germline ends. Germline V gene data show CDR1 as SQVTM and CDR2 as ANQGSEA. The CDR3 loop is CSASAGLYEQYF. CDR3 DNA: TGCAGCGCGTCCGCAGGCCTCTACGAGCAGTACTTC.

V gene TRBV6-1 combines with J gene TRBJ2-1, with 9 bases fitting TRBD1. This CDR3 spans 15 amino acids. The J segment lost 2 bases and the V segment lost 5 bases, leaving 4 bases of the junction unmatched. Germline CDR1 and CDR2: MNHNS and SASEGT. The CDR3 DNA is TGTGCCAGCAGTCGAACAGGGGGCGCCTACAATGAGCAGTTCTTC. Its translation is CASSRTGGAYNEQFF.

The chain has TRBV7-2 and TRBJ2-5; maybe TRBD1 (6 bases). The CDR3 totals 13 residues. The germline gives CDR1 SGHTA, CDR2 FQGNSA. Trimming removed 3 bases at V and 2 bases at J, with 7 bases between. The CDR3: CASSLGAQETQYF. CDR3 nucleotide sequence: TGTGCCAGCAGCTTGGGGGCACAAGAGACCCAGTACTTC.

V and J are TRBV11-2 and TRBJ2-7, with no clear D. The germline V gene has CDR1 SGHAT and CDR2 FQNNGV. The CDR3 consists of 13 residues. V was cut by 0 bases and J by 4 bases, with 7 bases left in between. Here the CDR3 DNA reads TGTGCCAGCAGCTTAGATAGATTATACGAGCAGTACTTC. Its protein is CASSLDRLYEQYF. The full variable domain, in which reference TRBV11-2 and TRBJ2-7 provide the parts outside the CDR3, is EAGVAQSPRYKIIEKRQSVAFWCNPISGHATLYWYQQILGQGPKLLIQFQNNGVVDDSQLPKDRFSAERLKGVDSTLKIQPAKLEDSAVYLCASSLDRLYEQYFGPGTRLTVT.

This clone was seen only once. The rearrangement joins TRBV7-8 to TRBJ2-7; 11 nucleotides agree with TRBD2. V shed 7 bases and J 5 bases; nucleotides not matched to a gene: 10. The CDR3 extends over 15 amino acids. Germline V lookup: CDR1 SGHVS, CDR2 FQNEAQ. CDR3 protein: CASKPSGRIGDEQYF. The CDR3 DNA sequence: TGTGCCAGCAAGCCTAGCGGGAGGATCGGCGACGAGCAGTACTTC.

To note about this clone: This sample also contains other DNA sequences that code for the same CDR3. The CDR3 region has the DNA TGTGCCAGCAGTTACAGGGACAGAGGAGAGACCCAGTACTTC. This gives the protein CASSYRDRGETQYF. V and J are TRBV6-5 and TRBJ2-5, with TRBD1 matching over 7 bases. Germline CDR1 reads MNHEY; CDR2 reads SVGAGI. This CDR3 comprises 14 residues. Germline trimming cut 2 bases from V and 4 bases from J; bases unmatched to any gene: 4.

The chain couples TRBV5-5 to TRBJ1-5; unclear D gene. CDR1 and CDR2 (germline): SGHKS, YYEKEE (reference sequence). This CDR3 spans 13 amino acids. Trimming took off 1 base at V and 2 bases at J, with 4 bases between the two ends. The CDR3 sequence: CASSLTRNQPQHF. As DNA, the CDR3 is TGTGCCAGCAGCTTGACCCGCAATCAGCCCCAGCATTTT.

The chain employs TRBV5-1 and TRBJ1-2, with TRBD1 matching 9 bases. Looked up from germline, CDR1 is SGHRS and CDR2 is YFSETQ. The trim removed 4 bases at V and 2 bases at J, leaving 3 bases unmatched. The CDR3 has 14 amino acids. For the CDR3, the DNA is TGCGCCAGCAGCGCGGGACAGGGAAACTATGGCTACACCTTC. Its translation: CASSAGQGNYGYTF.

The chain is built from TRBV10-3 and TRBJ1-5; tentative D call: TRBD1 (5 bases). The CDR3 consists of 13 residues. CDR1 is ENHRY and CDR2 is SYGVKD in the germline V gene. With 6 bases removed from V and 5 bases from J, the gap between germline ends came to 11 bases. The CDR3 DNA follows: TGTGCCATCAGGAGGGGTTTCGATCAGCCCCAGCATTTT. Translating it yields CAIRRGFDQPQHF.

The chain carries TRBV6-1 and TRBJ2-7, with TRBD2 identical over 9 bases. The CDR3 spans 15 residues. Germline trimming cut 4 bases from V and 7 bases from J; bases unmatched to any gene: 11. The germline gives CDR1 MNHNS, CDR2 SASEGT. The CDR3 sequence is CASSAPGLAWGEQYF. CDR3 nucleotide sequence: TGTGCCAGCAGTGCCCCGGGACTAGCCTGGGGGGAGCAGTACTTC.

The rearrangement joins TRBV10-1 to TRBJ2-7, with D hard to call. Germline V gene sequence: CDR1 WNHNN, CDR2 SYGVQD (reference sequence). The CDR3 length is 14 residues. V was clipped by 10 bases and J by 0 bases, with 16 bases between them. CDR3 DNA sequence: TGCGCCAACTCCTCCGTCCCGAGCTCCTACGAGCAGTACTTC. It specifies CANSSVPSSYEQYF.

The rearrangement joins TRBV5-6 to TRBJ2-7; D uncertain. Germline lookup yields CDR1 SGHDT and CDR2 YYEEEE. CDR3 length: 15 residues. The V end lost 0 bases, the J end lost 7 bases, and 17 bases lay between the germline ends. The CDR3 coding sequence is TGTGCCAGCAGCTTGGCCCGTAGGTTAGTCGTAGAGCAGTACTTC. This codes for CASSLARRLVVEQYF.

This chain connects TRBV28 to TRBJ1-2, with 7 bases matching TRBD1. The CDR3 contains 17 residues. The germline V gene encodes CDR1 MDHEN and CDR2 SYDVKM. V shed 5 bases and J 2 bases; nucleotides not matched to a gene: 14. CDR3 residues: CASSPGTVFYPNYGYTF. For the CDR3, the DNA is TGTGCCAGCAGTCCCGGGACAGTCTTTTACCCCAACTATGGCTACACCTTC.

The V and J genes are TRBV5-4 and TRBJ2-1; 10 bases agree with TRBD1. Germline V gene data show CDR1 as SGHNT and CDR2 as YYREEE (reference sequence). The V segment lost 1 base and the J segment 6 bases; nucleotides outside the gene matches: 4. The CDR3 spans 15 residues. The CDR3 sequence is CASSLLDRGVNEQFF. The DNA of the CDR3 is TGTGCCAGCAGCTTGCTGGACAGGGGGGTCAATGAGCAGTTCTTC.

The chain has TRBV27 and TRBJ2-7; no definite D call. The germline V and J ends were trimmed by 0 bases and 3 bases, with 9 bases remaining between them. The CDR3 totals 14 residues. Germline values: CDR1 MNHEY, CDR2 SMNVEV (reference sequence). In DNA form, the CDR3 reads TGTGCCAGCAGTTTATCCCCCGACGGCTACGAGCAGTACTTC. This translates into CASSLSPDGYEQYF.